The sequence of this T cell receptor beta chain was determined in a study of control samples from healthy donors and cancer patients. V lost 3 bases to trimming and J lost 1 base, with 9 bases between them. CDR3 length equals 14 residues. Germline lookup yields CDR1 LNHDA and CDR2 SQIVND (reference sequence). Some clones are missing from TCRdb's copy, which holds only in-frame ones; the method was immunoSEQ multiplex PCR. The repertoire holds tens of thousands of clones, with about nine tenths as singletons. This clone turned up a few times. The sample taken for sequencing was blood. J is TRBJ1-1 and V is TRBV19, with D possibly being TRBD1 (6 bases). This clonotype originated in a man younger than 45 in good health. For the CDR3, the DNA is TGTGCCAGTAGTATTGGGGGACAGAACACTGAAGCTTTCTTT. It codes for CASSIGGQNTEAFF.